The clone carrying this TCR beta chain came up once. The antigen remains undetermined. The sample belongs to a study of human thymus T cells. Study-wide findings and caveats: V and J gene usage appeared biased in thymic and blood repertoires.

Generated by immunoSEQ multiplex PCR, the TCRdb table keeps only in-frame clones and is missing some. The sample records roughly 60,000 clones, roughly 94% being singletons. Genomic DNA was extracted from every available blood leukocyte. Trimming removed 4 bases at V and 0 bases at J, with 12 bases between. Germline V gene sequence: CDR1 LGHNA, CDR2 YSLEER. The CDR3 has 16 amino acids. Sequenced sample: blood. The rearrangement joins TRBV4-3 to TRBJ2-2; D remains unclear. The receptor was derived from a boy under two years old with a congenital heart defect but otherwise immunologically healthy. DNA of the CDR3: TGCGCCAGCAGCCTCCCCGCAAGGCCGAACACCGGGGAGCTGTTTTTT. Translated, it gives CASSLPARPNTGELFF.